A single sample is the source of the 18 T cell receptor beta chains below, sequenced in a study of radiation and T cells in renal cell carcinoma. The time point denotes: baseline pretreatment blood. Specified treatment: 15 Gy SBRT to primary tumor, nephrectomy 4 weeks later. Clones were read by immunoSEQ multiplex PCR, and TCRdb kept only the in-frame ones, dropping some. The sample consists of some 110,000 clones, roughly 85% of them appearing once. The sequences come from blood, collected from a patient whose treatment included radiotherapy and nephrectomy. Receptors were obtained from a woman in her sixties or seventies with renal cell carcinoma.

This clone was found a few times. This rearrangement joins TRBV5-5 to TRBJ1-4; 9 nucleotides agree with TRBD1. The CDR3 has 15 residues. CDR1 is SGHKS and CDR2 is YYEKEE in the germline V gene (reference sequence). Trimming removed 5 bases from V and 7 bases from J; junction bases left unmatched: 9. The CDR3 sequence is CASSRSWDRAEKLFF. CDR3 in DNA: TGTGCCAGCAGTCGGTCCTGGGACAGGGCTGAAAAACTGTTTTTT.

The V gene is TRBV7-6, the J gene TRBJ2-7, with 9 bases that match TRBD1. The CDR3 totals 14 residues. The germline V gene encodes CDR1 SGHVS and CDR2 FNYEAQ. J gave up 3 bases and V 4 bases, and 4 bases lay outside the gene matches. The chain's CDR3 is CASSYGTGNYEQYF. CDR3 coding DNA: TGTGCCAGCAGCTATGGGACAGGGAACTACGAGCAGTACTTC. The full variable domain, in which reference TRBV7-6 and TRBJ2-7 provide the parts outside the CDR3, is GAGVSQSPRYKVTKRGQDVALRCDPISGHVSLYWYRQALGQGPEFLTYFNYEAQQDKSGLPNDRFSAERPEGSISTLTIQRTEQRDSAMYRCASSYGTGNYEQYFGPGTRLTVT.

V and J are TRBV28 and TRBJ1-1; D call uncertain. Trimming shortened V by 8 bases and J by 3 bases, and 22 bases separated the two germline ends. Germline CDR1 MDHEN, CDR2 SYDVKM. The CDR3 has 16 residues. The CDR3 nucleotides are TGTGCCAGCGCGGTGTCACACACCAACGTGGACACTGAAGCTTTCTTT. This gives the protein CASAVSHTNVDTEAFF. The variable domain in full, with the rest retrieved from reference TRBV28 and TRBJ1-1, is DVKVTQSSRYLVKRTGEKVFLECVQDMDHENMFWYRQDPGLGLRLIYFSYDVKMKEKGDIPEGYSVSREKKERFSLILESASTNQTSMYLCASAVSHTNVDTEAFFGQGTRLTVV.

J is TRBJ1-2 and V is TRBV29-1, with 7 bases identical to TRBD1. V trimming: 7 bases; J trimming: 1 base; junction bases outside the gene matches: 18. The CDR3 sequence is 17 residues long. Germline V gives CDR1 SQVTM, CDR2 ANQGSEA. CDR3: CSAHSGAGGLSNYGYTF. In DNA, the CDR3 is TGCAGCGCTCACTCTGGGGCAGGGGGTTTGAGTAACTATGGCTACACCTTC.

V is TRBV18 and J is TRBJ2-5; the D is unclear. CDR1 and CDR2 (germline): KGHSH, LQKENI. There are 12 residues in the CDR3. Trimming stripped 5 bases from V and 0 bases from J, with 4 bases between. The CDR3 nucleotides read TGTGCCAGCTCAGGGTACCAAGAGACCCAGTACTTC. This codes for CASSGYQETQYF.

The V gene is TRBV7-3, the J gene TRBJ2-2; TRBD2 is a possible D gene (5 bases). Looked up from germline, CDR1 is SGHTA and CDR2 is FQGTGA. There are 15 residues in the CDR3. Trimming shortened V by 2 bases and J by 2 bases, and 9 bases separated the two germline ends. The CDR3 coding sequence is TGTGCCAGCAGCTTACGGACTCCCAACACCGGGGAGCTGTTTTTT. Translating gives CASSLRTPNTGELFF. The full variable domain, its missing parts supplied by reference TRBV7-3 and TRBJ2-2, is GAGVSQTPSNKVTEKGKYVELRCDPISGHTALYWYRQSLGQGPEFLIYFQGTGAADDSGLPNDRFFAVRPEGSVSTLKIQRTERGDSAVYLCASSLRTPNTGELFFGEGSRLTVL.

The chain has TRBV19 and TRBJ2-7, with 11 nucleotides matching TRBD1. Germline V gives CDR1 LNHDA, CDR2 SQIVND (reference sequence). V dropped 3 bases and J dropped 0; count of bases not matched to a gene: 13. CDR3 length equals 19 residues. The CDR3 DNA follows: TGTGCCAGTAGTATCTCCGGGACAGGGGGATCATCGAGCTCCTACGAGCAGTACTTC. Residues: CASSISGTGGSSSSYEQYF.

This clone came up once. The chain joins TRBV14 to TRBJ1-1, with D uncertain. Per the germline V gene, CDR1 is SGHDN and CDR2 is FVKESK. The V end lost 1 base, the J end lost 1 base, and 10 bases lay between the germline ends. This CDR3 comprises 15 residues. Here the CDR3 DNA reads TGTGCCAGCAGCCAAGCAGGTGCTACGAACACTGAAGCTTTCTTT. Translated: CASSQAGATNTEAFF.

This chain uses TRBV6-5 with TRBJ1-1; D might be TRBD1 (6 bases). This CDR3 contains 13 residues. V shed 6 bases and J shed 0 bases, with 8 bases lying between them. Germline loops: CDR1 MNHEY, CDR2 SVGAGI. The CDR3 here is CASRGALNTEAFF. The CDR3 DNA reads TGTGCCAGCAGGGGGGCTCTGAACACTGAAGCTTTCTTT.

The J gene is TRBJ2-5, the V gene TRBV5-6, with D uncertain. Trimming removed 2 bases from V and 3 bases from J, with 2 bases in between. There are 11 residues in the CDR3. The V gene's germline CDR1 is SGHDT and CDR2 YYEEEE. The CDR3 loop is CASSFEETQYF. CDR3 sequence (DNA): TGTGCCAGCAGCTTTGAAGAGACCCAGTACTTC.

V and J are TRBV19 and TRBJ1-2, with TRBD1 matching 9 bases. The CDR3 consists of 17 residues. V lost 5 bases to trimming and J lost 2 bases; unmatched junction nucleotides: 12. In germline, CDR1 is LNHDA, CDR2 SQIVND (reference sequence). The CDR3 sequence is CASSPRGGQGQNYGYTF. The CDR3 DNA is TGTGCCAGTAGTCCCCGGGGGGGACAGGGACAGAACTATGGCTACACCTTC.

This chain joins TRBV6-6 and TRBJ1-5; D call uncertain. CDR3 size: 15 residues. V was clipped by 2 bases and J by 0 bases, with 8 bases between them. CDR1 MNHNY and CDR2 SVGAGI come from the germline V gene (reference sequence). The CDR3 spells CASSYPVSSNQPQHF. CDR3 bases: TGTGCCAGCAGTTACCCCGTCTCTAGCAATCAGCCCCAGCATTTT.

This chain links TRBV6-6 with TRBJ1-4; D may be TRBD1 (6 bases). The V gene's germline CDR1 is MNHNY and CDR2 SVGAGI (reference sequence). The CDR3 is 16 residues long. Trimming took off 0 bases at V and 3 bases at J, with 11 bases between the two ends. DNA of the CDR3: TGTGCCAGCAGTTACTCCCAGGGGACTTCTAATGAAAAACTGTTTTTT. As protein: CASSYSQGTSNEKLFF.

The chain employs TRBV15 and TRBJ2-5; maybe TRBD2 (6 bases). Trimming took 0 bases from V and 6 from J, leaving 14 bases between them. Germline CDR1 LNHNV, CDR2 YYDKDF (reference sequence). The CDR3 length is 15 residues. The CDR3 sequence is CATSRDLLAGQTQYF. Written as DNA, the CDR3 is TGTGCCACCAGCAGAGATTTATTGGCGGGGCAGACCCAGTACTTC.

This clone was found once. V gene TRBV5-4 combines with J gene TRBJ2-3; TRBD1 might be the D (6 bases). Germline V gene data show CDR1 as SGHNT and CDR2 as YYREEE (reference sequence). CDR3 length: 16 residues. V lost 4 bases and J 0 bases, leaving 15 bases between the germline ends. As DNA, the CDR3 is TGTGCCAGCAGCCTAATCCGGGACACGAGCACAGATACGCAGTATTTT. Protein sequence: CASSLIRDTSTDTQYF.

The rearrangement links TRBV6-6 to TRBJ1-2; 8 bases line up with TRBD1. Germline V lookup: CDR1 MNHNY, CDR2 SVGAGI (reference sequence). The V gene end was trimmed by 5 bases and the J gene end by 0 bases; junction bases not matched to a gene: 5. The CDR3 sequence is 15 residues long. The DNA for the CDR3 is TGTGCCAGCAGTACCCAGACAGGGGCTAACTATGGCTACACCTTC. It translates to CASSTQTGANYGYTF.

The rearrangement uses TRBV10-3 and TRBJ2-3, with unresolved D. With 8 bases removed from V and 5 bases from J, the gap between germline ends came to 14 bases. CDR3 length: 13 amino acids. The germline gives CDR1 ENHRY, CDR2 SYGVKD. The CDR3 sequence: CAIWSPPGDTQYF. Written as DNA, the CDR3 is TGTGCCATCTGGTCCCCCCCGGGAGATACGCAGTATTTT.

The J gene is TRBJ1-5, the V gene TRBV14; D possibly corresponds to TRBD1 (5 bases). Germline CDR1 and CDR2: SGHDN and FVKESK. The CDR3 loop spans 15 amino acids. The V gene lost 4 bases and the J gene lost 0 bases, with 10 bases spanning the gap. The CDR3 sequence is CASSLEQVSNQPQHF. CDR3 DNA sequence: TGTGCCAGCAGCCTAGAACAGGTTAGCAATCAGCCCCAGCATTTT.